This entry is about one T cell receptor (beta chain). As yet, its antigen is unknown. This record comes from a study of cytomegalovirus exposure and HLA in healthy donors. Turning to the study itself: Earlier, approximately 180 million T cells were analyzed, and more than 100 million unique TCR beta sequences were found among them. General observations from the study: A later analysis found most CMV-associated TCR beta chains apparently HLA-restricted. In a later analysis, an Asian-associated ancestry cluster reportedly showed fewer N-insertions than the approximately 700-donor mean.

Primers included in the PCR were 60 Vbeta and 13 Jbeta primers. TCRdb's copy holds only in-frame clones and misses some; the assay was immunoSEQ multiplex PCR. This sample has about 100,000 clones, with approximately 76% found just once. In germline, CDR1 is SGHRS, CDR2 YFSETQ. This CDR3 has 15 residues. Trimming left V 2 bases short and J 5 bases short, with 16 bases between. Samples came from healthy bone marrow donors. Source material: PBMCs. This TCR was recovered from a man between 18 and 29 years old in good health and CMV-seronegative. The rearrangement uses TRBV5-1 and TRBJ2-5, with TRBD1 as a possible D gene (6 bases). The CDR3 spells CASSFGQRKEETQYF. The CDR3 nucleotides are TGCGCCAGCAGCTTCGGACAGCGGAAGGAGGAGACCCAGTACTTC. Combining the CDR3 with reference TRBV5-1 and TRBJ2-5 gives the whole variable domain KAGVTQTPRYLIKTRGQQVTLSCSPISGHRSVSWYQQTPGQGLQFLFEYFSETQRNKGNFPGRFSGRQFSNSRSEMNVSTLELGDSALYLCASSFGQRKEETQYFGPGTRLLVL.